This T cell receptor beta chain was documented in a study of beta chain features in type 1 diabetes. Study-wide results and caveats: Amplification by PCR could prefer shorter templates, with the same effect in patients and controls. Researchers report that Type 1 diabetes patients had moderately but significantly shorter TCRB CDR3s across all four CD4+ subsets. Cells expressing TCR highly could be over-represented by cDNA sequencing.

A remark on this clone: The target antigen is unknown.

Every donor had blood drawn once into heparin, 90 to 150 mL on average. Each of the CD4+ naive, central memory, regulatory and stem cell-like memory populations was sorted via CD45RO/CCR7/CD25/CD127/CD95/CD27. This CDR3 has 15 residues. CDR1 and CDR2 from the germline V gene are SNHLY and FYNNEI. The trim removed 0 bases at V and 11 bases at J, leaving 11 bases unmatched. What was sequenced were expressed TCRB transcripts, since all of the isolated RNA had been reverse transcribed. This table comes from immunoSEQ multiplex PCR, and its TCRdb copy is limited to in-frame clones, with some not included. The data show some 660,000 clones, about 14% seen once.

This TCR derives from a man between 18 and 35 years old with type 1 diabetes. Sequenced: naive CD4+ T cells from blood. The chain has TRBV2 and TRBJ2-3; 7 bases agree with TRBD2. CDR3 DNA: TGTGCCAGCAGTGAAGCCTCGACTAGCCCTCTGGTGCAGTATTTT. This encodes CASSEASTSPLVQYF.